The clone carrying this TCR beta chain was picked up one time. Its antigen remains unknown. This specimen belongs to a study of shared clonotypes between healthy human individuals. Study observations and caveats: An effect of sequencing depth on clonotype sharing among donors was expected. In a handful of donors, about 5% of naive CD4 clonotypes appeared in common.

Profiled with immunoSEQ multiplex PCR; TCRdb holds only in-frame clones, not every one. The table lists 1,500,000 or so clones, roughly 96% of them singletons, with approximately 1% in the top ten. What was sequenced was naive CD4+ T cells sorted from blood. The subset is: CD45RA+ positively selected. This clonotype originated in a man aged 25-40 years in good health.

In DNA form, the CDR3 reads TGCGCCAGCAGCTTGGGCATCCCGGCAGGGCTCGGCGAGCAGTACTTC. It yields the protein CASSLGIPAGLGEQYF. The chain has TRBV5-1 and TRBJ2-7; a possible D gene is TRBD1 (5 bases). CDR3 length: 16 residues. V gave up 0 bases and J gave up 6 bases, with 19 bases separating them. Germline V gene sequence: CDR1 SGHRS, CDR2 YFSETQ.